This T cell receptor beta chain was captured by sequencing in a study of blood T cell repertoires in COVID-19. Germline V CDR1 and CDR2: SGHTA, FQGNSA. The CDR3 sequence is 16 residues long. After removal of 2 bases from V and 1 base from J, the junction contained 6 bases not matched to a gene. Assay: immunoSEQ multiplex PCR; the TCRdb copy retains only in-frame clones and omits some. The table shows hundreds of thousands of clones, with around 89% occurring only once. The V gene is TRBV7-2, the J gene TRBJ2-3, with 7 nucleotides matching TRBD2. Sequences were obtained from peripheral blood. The source is a woman younger than 30 with acute or convalescent COVID-19. CDR3 in amino acids: CASSLPLGRGTDTQYF. As DNA, the CDR3 is TGTGCCAGCAGCTTACCCTTGGGGAGGGGCACAGATACGCAGTATTTT.